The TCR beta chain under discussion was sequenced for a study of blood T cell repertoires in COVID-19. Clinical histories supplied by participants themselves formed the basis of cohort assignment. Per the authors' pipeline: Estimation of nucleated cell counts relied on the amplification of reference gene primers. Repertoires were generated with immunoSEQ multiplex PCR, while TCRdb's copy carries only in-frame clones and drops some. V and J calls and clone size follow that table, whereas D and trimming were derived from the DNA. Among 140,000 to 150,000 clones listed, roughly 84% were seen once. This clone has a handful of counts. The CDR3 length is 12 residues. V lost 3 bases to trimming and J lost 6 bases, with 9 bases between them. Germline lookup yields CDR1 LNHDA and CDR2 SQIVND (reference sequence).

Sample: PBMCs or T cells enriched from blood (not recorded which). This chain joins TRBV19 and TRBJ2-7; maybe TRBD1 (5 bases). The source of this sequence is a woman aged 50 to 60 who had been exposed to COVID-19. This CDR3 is CASSMGLGEQYF. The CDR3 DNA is TGTGCCAGTAGTATGGGGCTGGGCGAGCAGTACTTC.